Detailed here is one TCR beta chain. Antigen: not known. The junction departs from the called germline gene at one end, perhaps through a read error. This entry is derived from a study of cytotoxic CD8 clonotypes in ibrutinib-treated CLL. The assay was immunoSEQ multiplex PCR, and TCRdb's table has in-frame clones only and misses some. The repertoire holds approximately 45,000 clones, with nearly 70% as singletons. Regarding the study as a whole: The clonality went up when patients responded to ibrutinib and dropped back toward baseline at progression.

This sample comprised PBMCs, obtained after 12 months of ibrutinib treatment. This sequence originates from a human donor with chronic lymphocytic leukemia.

This CDR3 reads CASTLSAKPGGANEQFF. Written as DNA, the CDR3 is TGTGCCAGCACCTTGAGCGCGAAACCCGGGGGGGCGAATGAGCAGTTCTTC. The rearrangement joins TRBV5-4 to TRBJ2-1; TRBD2 aligns across 8 bases. Germline V gene data show CDR1 as SGHNT and CDR2 as YYREEE (reference sequence). This CDR3 is 17 amino acids long.